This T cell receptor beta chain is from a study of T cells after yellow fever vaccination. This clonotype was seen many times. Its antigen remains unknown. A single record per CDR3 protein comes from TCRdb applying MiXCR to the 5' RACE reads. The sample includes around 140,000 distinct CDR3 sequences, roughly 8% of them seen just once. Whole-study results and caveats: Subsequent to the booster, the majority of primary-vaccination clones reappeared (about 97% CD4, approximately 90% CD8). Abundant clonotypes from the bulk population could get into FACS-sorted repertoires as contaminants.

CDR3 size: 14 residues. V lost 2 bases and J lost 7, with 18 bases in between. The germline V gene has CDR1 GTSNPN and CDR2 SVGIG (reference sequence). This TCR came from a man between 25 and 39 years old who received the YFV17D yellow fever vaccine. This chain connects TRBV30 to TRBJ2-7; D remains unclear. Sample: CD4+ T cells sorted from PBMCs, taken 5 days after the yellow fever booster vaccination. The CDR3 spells CAWSPLEVRYEQYF. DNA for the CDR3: TGTGCCTGGAGTCCCCTAGAGGTCCGGTATGAGCAGTACTTC.